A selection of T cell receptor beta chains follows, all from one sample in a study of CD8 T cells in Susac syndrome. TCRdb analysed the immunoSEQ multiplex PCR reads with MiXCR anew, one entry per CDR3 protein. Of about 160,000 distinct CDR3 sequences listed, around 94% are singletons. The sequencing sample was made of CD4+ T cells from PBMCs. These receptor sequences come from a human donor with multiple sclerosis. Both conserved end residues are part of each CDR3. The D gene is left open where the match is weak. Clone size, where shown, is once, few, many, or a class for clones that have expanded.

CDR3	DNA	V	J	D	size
CASSDTGTASFF	TGTGCCAGCAGTGATACAGGGACCGCGTCTTTCTTT	TRBV2	TRBJ1-1	NA	NA
CASSVGQVDEQYF	TGTGCCAGCAGCGTAGGGCAGGTCGACGAGCAGTACTTC	TRBV9	TRBJ2-7	NA	NA
CASRGWGAGPQHF	TGTGCCAGCAGGGGTTGGGGGGCAGGACCCCAGCATTTT	TRBV27	TRBJ1-5	NA	NA
CASSPSGVETQYF	TGTGCCAGCAGCCCGAGCGGGGTAGAGACCCAGTACTTC	TRBV12-3/TRBV12-4	TRBJ2-5	TRBD2	NA
CASSQRSGNTIYF	TGCGCCAGCAGTCAACGCTCTGGAAACACCATATATTTT	TRBV23-1	TRBJ1-3	NA	NA
CASSPGFADEQFF	TGTGCCAGCAGTCCCGGGTTCGCGGATGAGCAGTTCTTC	TRBV27	TRBJ2-1	NA	NA
CASSRSQGNYGYTF	TGCGCCAGCAGCCGTTCACAGGGCAACTATGGCTACACCTTC	TRBV5-1	TRBJ1-2	NA	NA
CASTLAGASGELFF	TGTGCCAGCACCCTAGCGGGAGCATCAGGGGAGCTGTTTTTT	TRBV27	TRBJ2-2	TRBD2	NA
CRLPRDEQFF	TGCAGGCTACCTAGGGATGAGCAGTTCTTC	TRBV20-1	TRBJ2-1	NA	NA
CASRRGQGEEKPQHF	TGTGCCAGCAGGAGGGGACAGGGGGAGGAAAAGCCCCAGCATTTT	TRBV6-2/TRBV6-3	TRBJ1-5	TRBD1	NA
CASRQGWGQPQHF	TGTGCCAGTCGACAGGGGTGGGGTCAGCCCCAGCATTTT	TRBV27	TRBJ1-5	TRBD1	NA
CASTKGYFGTEAFF	TGTGCCAGCACCAAAGGATATTTCGGCACTGAAGCTTTCTTT	TRBV7-9	TRBJ1-1	NA	NA
CASSLYDPSTMGQFF	TGTGCCAGCAGCCTCTACGACCCTAGTACAATGGGGCAGTTCTTC	TRBV3-1	TRBJ2-1	NA	NA
CSVTGLNTEAFF	TGCAGCGTAACAGGGCTGAACACTGAAGCTTTCTTT	TRBV29-1	TRBJ1-1	NA	NA
CASSHSYEQYF	TGTGCCAGCTCTCATTCCTACGAGCAGTACTTC	TRBV6-2/TRBV6-3	TRBJ2-7	NA	NA
CASTLREGGNTEAFF	TGCGCCAGCACCCTTCGGGAAGGGGGAAACACTGAAGCTTTCTTT	TRBV5-1	TRBJ1-1	NA	NA
CSARTGSNQPQHF	TGCAGCGCTAGGACAGGGTCCAATCAGCCCCAGCATTTT	TRBV29-1	TRBJ1-5	TRBD1	few
CASSYWDEQFF	TGTGCCAGCAGTTACTGGGATGAGCAGTTCTTC	TRBV6-2/TRBV6-3	TRBJ2-1	NA	NA
CSAPSGGSQPQHF	TGCAGTGCTCCCTCAGGGGGCTCTCAGCCCCAGCATTTT	TRBV20-1	TRBJ1-5	TRBD1	NA
CASSVTVSYNEQFF	TGCGCCAGCAGCGTGACTGTCTCCTACAATGAGCAGTTCTTC	TRBV5-1	TRBJ2-1	NA	NA
CSARNSGGKQYF	TGCAGTGCTAGGAATAGCGGCGGGAAGCAGTACTTC	TRBV20-1	TRBJ2-7	NA	NA
CASSVAVLLPGWYHEQFF	TGTGCCAGCAGCGTAGCTGTTTTGCTCCCCGGTTGGTATCATGAGCAGTTCTTC	TRBV9	TRBJ2-1	NA	NA
CSASQPEPYSNQPQHF	TGCAGTGCTAGTCAGCCCGAACCTTATAGCAATCAGCCCCAGCATTTT	TRBV20-1	TRBJ1-5	NA	once
CATSDPTSGSYNEQFF	TGTGCCACCAGTGATCCTACTAGCGGGTCCTACAATGAGCAGTTCTTC	TRBV24-1	TRBJ2-1	TRBD2	NA
CASSPLGDREAFF	TGTGCCAGCTCCCCCCTAGGGGACAGGGAAGCTTTCTTT	TRBV18	TRBJ1-1	TRBD1	NA
CASRDTLTGELFF	TGTGCCAGCAGAGATACCCTCACCGGGGAGCTGTTTTTT	TRBV6-4	TRBJ2-2	NA	NA
CASRTQGLF	TGCGCCAGCAGAACCCAGGGACTCTTT	TRBV23-1	TRBJ1-1	NA	NA
CASYSPRDRETQYF	TGCGCCAGCTACTCCCCTCGGGATCGGGAGACCCAGTACTTC	TRBV5-1	TRBJ2-5	NA	NA
CSARLASGGDTQYF	TGCAGTGCTAGGCTGGCTAGCGGTGGAGATACGCAGTATTTT	TRBV20-1	TRBJ2-3	TRBD2	once
CASSYGKETQYF	TGTGCCAGCAGTTACGGGAAAGAGACCCAGTACTTC	TRBV6-5	TRBJ2-5	NA	NA
CASSAGQGYEQYF	TGTGCCAGTTCAGCGGGACAGGGGTACGAGCAGTACTTC	TRBV5-4	TRBJ2-7	TRBD1	few
CSVVVTEGQPQHF	TGCAGCGTTGTAGTGACGGAGGGTCAGCCCCAGCATTTT	TRBV29-1	TRBJ1-5	NA	NA
CASSLRGRGSYNEQFF	TGTGCCAGCAGTTTACGGGGGAGAGGGTCCTACAATGAGCAGTTCTTC	TRBV12-3/TRBV12-4	TRBJ2-1	NA	NA